This is a list of T cell receptor beta chains from one sample in a study of control samples from healthy donors and cancer patients. Generated by immunoSEQ multiplex PCR, the TCRdb table keeps only in-frame clones and is missing some. The data contain some 120,000 clones, more than 70% of them seen just once; the ten biggest clones take up roughly 43%. Source material: blood. Receptors originate from a man aged 50-59 years in good health. Each CDR3 is given with its conserved first and last residue. The order of the fields is D gene, V gene, clone size, J gene, CDR3 length, CDR3 DNA, CDR3 protein. D genes are given only for firm matches. Clone size is given for some rows only: seen once, a few or many times, or a class if the clone is expanded.

-	TRBV10-3	once	TRBJ1-2	14	TGTGCCATCAGACAATCGGGGGAGGGCTATGGCTACACCTTC	CAIRQSGEGYGYTF
-	TRBV21-1	-	TRBJ1-3	15	TGTGCCAGCAGCACCAACACTAGCTCTGGAAACACCATATATTTT	CASSTNTSSGNTIYF
TRBD2	TRBV3-1/TRBV3-2	-	TRBJ2-5	13	TGTGCCAGCAGCCAAGGTAGCGGGGGGTCCCGGTACTTC	CASSQGSGGSRYF
-	TRBV12-3/TRBV12-4	-	TRBJ1-2	12	TGTGCCAGCAGTTTCGGAGCGACGGGCTACACCTTC	CASSFGATGYTF
-	TRBV9	-	TRBJ1-5	14	TGTGCCAGCAGCGTGGACAGCCTCAATCAGCCCCAGCATTTT	CASSVDSLNQPQHF
-	TRBV4-3	-	TRBJ2-1	16	TGCGCCAGCAGCCAGGGGGGCAGGGGAAGCTACAATGAGCAGTTCTTC	CASSQGGRGSYNEQFF
-	TRBV12-3/TRBV12-4	-	TRBJ2-1	13	TGTGCCAGCAGTCCCCGACTCTACAATGAGCAGTTCTTC	CASSPRLYNEQFF
TRBD1	TRBV7-2	-	TRBJ1-2	16	TGTGCCAGCAGCCCCGAGGGACAGGGGGCCCGCTATGGCTACACCTTC	CASSPEGQGARYGYTF
TRBD1	TRBV27	-	TRBJ2-2	14	TGTGCCAGCAGTCGCGACAGGGCGACCGGGGAGCTGTTTTTT	CASSRDRATGELFF
TRBD1	TRBV24-1	-	TRBJ1-1	17	TGTGCCACCAGTGATACCCGGGACAGGGATGGTTACACTGAAGCTTTCTTT	CATSDTRDRDGYTEAFF
TRBD1	TRBV24-1	-	TRBJ2-2	14	TGTGCCACCGGGACAGGGTCGAACACCGGGGAGCTGTTTTTT	CATGTGSNTGELFF
TRBD1	TRBV19	-	TRBJ2-2	14	TGTGCCAGTAATAACAGGGGGGACACCGGGGAGCTGTTTTTT	CASNNRGDTGELFF
TRBD1	TRBV24-1	-	TRBJ1-5	17	TGTGCCACCAGTGACCCTGGACAGGGGGCCGGCAATCAGCCCCAGCATTTT	CATSDPGQGAGNQPQHF
-	TRBV4-3	-	TRBJ1-4	18	TGCGCCAGCAGCCAAGATTTCCGAAGGGGCGCTCCTAATGAAAAACTGTTTTTT	CASSQDFRRGAPNEKLFF
-	TRBV2	-	TRBJ2-1	13	TGTGCCAGCAGTCCCTCAAGGGTCAATGAGCAGTTCTTC	CASSPSRVNEQFF
-	TRBV19	-	TRBJ1-1	13	TGTGCCAGTAGTAGAAGAGAGAACACTGAAGCTTTCTTT	CASSRRENTEAFF
TRBD1	TRBV19	-	TRBJ1-2	16	TGTGCCAGTAGTATATACGGCCGACAGGGAGGAAATGGCTACACCTTC	CASSIYGRQGGNGYTF
TRBD1	TRBV25-1	-	TRBJ1-6	16	TGTGCCAGCAGTCTACCGCTGACAGGGCGGAATTCACCCCTCCACTTT	CASSLPLTGRNSPLHF
TRBD1	TRBV5-1	-	TRBJ2-5	14	TGCGCCAGCAGCTGGGGACAGGGAGGCGAGACCCAGTACTTC	CASSWGQGGETQYF
TRBD1	TRBV5-5	-	TRBJ2-2	16	TGTGCCAGCAGCTATCCGACAGGGGCGAGCACCGGGGAGCTGTTTTTT	CASSYPTGASTGELFF
TRBD1	TRBV7-9	-	TRBJ2-2	15	TGTGCCAGCAGCCGGGGGACAGGGGTTGCCGGGGAGCTGTTTTTT	CASSRGTGVAGELFF
-	TRBV5-1	-	TRBJ2-2	16	TGCGCCAGCAGCTTGTTGGGGCGACCGAACACCGGGGAGCTGTTTTTT	CASSLLGRPNTGELFF
TRBD1	TRBV18	-	TRBJ1-1	14	TGTGCCAGCTCACCATTGGGGACAGGGAGTGAAGCTTTCTTT	CASSPLGTGSEAFF
-	TRBV2	once	TRBJ2-5	11	TGTGCCAGCAGTGGGGCGGAGACCCAGTACTTC	CASSGAETQYF